This record concerns one T cell receptor beta chain sequence. As yet, its antigen is unknown. The data were produced by immunoSEQ multiplex PCR, yet TCRdb's version contains in-frame clones alone and is incomplete. Of around 92,000 clones in the sample, over 75% were seen once. This specimen belongs to a study of T cell responses to AZD1222 COVID-19 vaccine. Regarding the study as a whole: Donors skewed white British and female; clonal diversity was possibly underestimated.

The receptor's source is an adult in good health. The material was peripheral blood, obtained on day 0 of AZD1222 vaccination.

CDR3 residues: CASSAPVGSRPYEQYF. In DNA, the CDR3 is TGTGCCAGCAGTGCTCCGGTTGGCAGCCGACCCTACGAGCAGTACTTC. This rearrangement joins TRBV28 to TRBJ2-7; no definite D call. Per the germline V gene, CDR1 is MDHEN and CDR2 is SYDVKM. The CDR3 loop spans 16 amino acids. Trimming shortened V by 5 bases and J by 2 bases, and 19 bases separated the two germline ends.